This TCR beta chain came from a study of Graves' ophthalmopathy and Graves' hyperthyroidism. Study-level information: The collection of peripheral blood took place at initial diagnosis, before any treatment.

Points on this clonotype: Its matching antigen is unknown.

Germline V gene lookup returns CDR1 MNHNS and CDR2 SASEGT. The V end was cut by 7 bases, the J end by 4 bases, with 20 bases between. The CDR3 contains 15 residues. Study-level results: Ophthalmopathy cases were distinguished from stable hyperthyroidism by a 13-signature model, reaching around 90% sensitivity and 81.08% specificity.

Amplified material comprised TCR beta CDR3 regions derived from RNA transcripts. First-round RT-PCR employed HTBI primers, with a second-round multiplex PCR after it. A single record per CDR3 protein comes from TCRdb applying MiXCR to the multiplex PCR reads. The table includes under 800,000 distinct CDR3 sequences, 20% to 25% detected once. Material for sequencing was peripheral blood. The chain joins TRBV6-1 to TRBJ2-7; D perhaps matches TRBD1 (6 bases). The origin of this receptor is a young woman with stable Graves' hyperthyroidism. Some clones in this sample may be carry-over from other donors' samples. The CDR3 region has the DNA TGTGCCAGCACCTATAGATGGGACACTAATTACGAGCAGTACTTC. Translation: CASTYRWDTNYEQYF.